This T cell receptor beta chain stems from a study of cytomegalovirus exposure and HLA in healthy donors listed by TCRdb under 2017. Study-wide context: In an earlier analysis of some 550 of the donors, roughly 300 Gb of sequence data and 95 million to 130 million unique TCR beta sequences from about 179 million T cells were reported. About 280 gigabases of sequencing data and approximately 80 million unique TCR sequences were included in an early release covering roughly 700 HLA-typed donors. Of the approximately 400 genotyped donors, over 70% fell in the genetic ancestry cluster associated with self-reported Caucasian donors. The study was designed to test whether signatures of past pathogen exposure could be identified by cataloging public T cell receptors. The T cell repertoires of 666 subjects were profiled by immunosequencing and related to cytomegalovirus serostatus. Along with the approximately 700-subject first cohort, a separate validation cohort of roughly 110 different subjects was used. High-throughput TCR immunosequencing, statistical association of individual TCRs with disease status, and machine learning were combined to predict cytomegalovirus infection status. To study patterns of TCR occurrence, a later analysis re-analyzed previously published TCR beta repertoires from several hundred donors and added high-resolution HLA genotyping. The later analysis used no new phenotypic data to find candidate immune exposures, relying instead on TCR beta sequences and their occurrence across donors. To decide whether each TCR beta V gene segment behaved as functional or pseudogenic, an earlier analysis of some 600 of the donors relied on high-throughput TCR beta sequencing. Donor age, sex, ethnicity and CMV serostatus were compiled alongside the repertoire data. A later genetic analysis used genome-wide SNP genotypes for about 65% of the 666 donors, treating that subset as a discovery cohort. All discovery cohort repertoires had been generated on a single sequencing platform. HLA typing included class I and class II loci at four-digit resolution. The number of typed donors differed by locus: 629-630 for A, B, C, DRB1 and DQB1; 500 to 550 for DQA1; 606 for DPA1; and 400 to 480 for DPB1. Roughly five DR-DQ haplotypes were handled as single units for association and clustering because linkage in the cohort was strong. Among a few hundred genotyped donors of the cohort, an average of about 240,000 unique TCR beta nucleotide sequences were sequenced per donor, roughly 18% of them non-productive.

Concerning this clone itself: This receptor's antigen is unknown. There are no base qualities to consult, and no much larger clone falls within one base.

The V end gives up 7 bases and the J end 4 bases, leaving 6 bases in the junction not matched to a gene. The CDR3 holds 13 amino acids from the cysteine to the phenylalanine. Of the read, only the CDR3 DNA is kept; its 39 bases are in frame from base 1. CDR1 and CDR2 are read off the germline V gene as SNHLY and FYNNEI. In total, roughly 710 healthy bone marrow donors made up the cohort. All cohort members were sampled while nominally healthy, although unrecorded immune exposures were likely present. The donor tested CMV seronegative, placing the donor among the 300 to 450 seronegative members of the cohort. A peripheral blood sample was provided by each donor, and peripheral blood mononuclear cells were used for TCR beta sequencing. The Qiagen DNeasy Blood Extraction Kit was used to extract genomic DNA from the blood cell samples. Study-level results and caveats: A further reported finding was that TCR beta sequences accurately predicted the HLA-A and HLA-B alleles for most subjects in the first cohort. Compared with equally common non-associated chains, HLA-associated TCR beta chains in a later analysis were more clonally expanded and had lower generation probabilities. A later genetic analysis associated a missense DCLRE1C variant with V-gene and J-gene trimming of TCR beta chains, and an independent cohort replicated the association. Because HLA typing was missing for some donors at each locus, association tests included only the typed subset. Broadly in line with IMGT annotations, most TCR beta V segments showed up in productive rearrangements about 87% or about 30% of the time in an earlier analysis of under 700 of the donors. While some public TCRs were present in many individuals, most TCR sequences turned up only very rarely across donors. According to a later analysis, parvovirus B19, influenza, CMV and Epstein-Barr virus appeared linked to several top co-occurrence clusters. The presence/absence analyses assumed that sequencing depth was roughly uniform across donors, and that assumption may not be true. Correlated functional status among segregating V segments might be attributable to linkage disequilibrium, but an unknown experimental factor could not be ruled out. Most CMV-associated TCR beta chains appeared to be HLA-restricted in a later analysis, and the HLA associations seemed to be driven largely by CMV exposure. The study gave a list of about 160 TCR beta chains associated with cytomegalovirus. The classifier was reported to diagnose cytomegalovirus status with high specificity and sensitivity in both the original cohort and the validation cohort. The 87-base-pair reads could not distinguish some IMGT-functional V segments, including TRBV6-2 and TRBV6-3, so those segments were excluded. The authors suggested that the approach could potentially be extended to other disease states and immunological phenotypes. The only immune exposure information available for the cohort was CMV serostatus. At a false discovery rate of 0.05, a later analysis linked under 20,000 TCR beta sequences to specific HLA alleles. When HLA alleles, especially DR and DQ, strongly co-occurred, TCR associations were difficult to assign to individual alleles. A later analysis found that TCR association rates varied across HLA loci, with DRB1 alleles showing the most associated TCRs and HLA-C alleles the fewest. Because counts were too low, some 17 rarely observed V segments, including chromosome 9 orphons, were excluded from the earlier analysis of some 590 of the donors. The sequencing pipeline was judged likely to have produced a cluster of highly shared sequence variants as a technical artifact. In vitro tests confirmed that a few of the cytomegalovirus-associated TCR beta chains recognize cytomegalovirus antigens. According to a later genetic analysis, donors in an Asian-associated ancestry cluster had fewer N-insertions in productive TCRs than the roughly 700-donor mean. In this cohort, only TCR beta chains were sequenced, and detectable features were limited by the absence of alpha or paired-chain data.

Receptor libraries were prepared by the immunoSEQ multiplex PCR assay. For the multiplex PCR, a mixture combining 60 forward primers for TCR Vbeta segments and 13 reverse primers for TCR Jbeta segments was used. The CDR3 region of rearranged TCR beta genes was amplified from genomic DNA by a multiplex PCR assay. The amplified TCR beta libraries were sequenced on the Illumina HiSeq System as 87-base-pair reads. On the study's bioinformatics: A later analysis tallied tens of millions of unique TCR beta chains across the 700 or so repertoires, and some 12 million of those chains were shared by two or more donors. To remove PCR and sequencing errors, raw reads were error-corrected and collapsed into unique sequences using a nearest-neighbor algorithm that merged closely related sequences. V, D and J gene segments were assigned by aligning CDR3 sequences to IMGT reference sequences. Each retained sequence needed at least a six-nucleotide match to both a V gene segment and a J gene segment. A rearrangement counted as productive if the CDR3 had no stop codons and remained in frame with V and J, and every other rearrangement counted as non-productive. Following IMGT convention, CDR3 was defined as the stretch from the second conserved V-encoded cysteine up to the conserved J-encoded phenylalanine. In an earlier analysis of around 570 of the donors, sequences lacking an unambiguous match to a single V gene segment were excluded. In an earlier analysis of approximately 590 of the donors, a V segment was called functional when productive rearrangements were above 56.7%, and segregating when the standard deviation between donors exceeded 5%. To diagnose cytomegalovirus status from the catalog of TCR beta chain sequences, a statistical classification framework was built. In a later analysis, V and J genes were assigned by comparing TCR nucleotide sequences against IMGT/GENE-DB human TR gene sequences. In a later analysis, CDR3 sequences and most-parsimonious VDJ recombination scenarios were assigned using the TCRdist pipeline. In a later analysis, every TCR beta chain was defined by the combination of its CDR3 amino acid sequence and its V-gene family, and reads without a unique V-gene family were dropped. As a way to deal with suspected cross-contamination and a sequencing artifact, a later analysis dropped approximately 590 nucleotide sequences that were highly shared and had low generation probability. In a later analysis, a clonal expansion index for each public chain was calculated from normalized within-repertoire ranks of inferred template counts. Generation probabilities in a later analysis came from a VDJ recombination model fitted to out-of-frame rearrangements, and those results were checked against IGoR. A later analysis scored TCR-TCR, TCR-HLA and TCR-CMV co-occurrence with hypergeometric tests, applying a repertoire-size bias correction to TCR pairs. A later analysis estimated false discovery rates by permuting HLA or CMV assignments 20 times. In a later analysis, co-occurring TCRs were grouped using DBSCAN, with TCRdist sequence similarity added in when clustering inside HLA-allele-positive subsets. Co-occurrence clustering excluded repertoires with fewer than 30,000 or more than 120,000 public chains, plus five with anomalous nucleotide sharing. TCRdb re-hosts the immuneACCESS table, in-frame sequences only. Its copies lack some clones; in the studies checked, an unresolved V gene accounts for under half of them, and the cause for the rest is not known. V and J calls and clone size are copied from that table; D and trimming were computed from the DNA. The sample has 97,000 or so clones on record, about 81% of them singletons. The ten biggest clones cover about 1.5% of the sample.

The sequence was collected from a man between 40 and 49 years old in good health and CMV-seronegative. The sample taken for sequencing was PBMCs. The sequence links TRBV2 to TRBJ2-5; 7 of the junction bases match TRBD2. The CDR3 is CASTPGGRETQYF. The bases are TGTGCCAGCACCCCCGGGGGGAGAGAGACCCAGTACTTC.